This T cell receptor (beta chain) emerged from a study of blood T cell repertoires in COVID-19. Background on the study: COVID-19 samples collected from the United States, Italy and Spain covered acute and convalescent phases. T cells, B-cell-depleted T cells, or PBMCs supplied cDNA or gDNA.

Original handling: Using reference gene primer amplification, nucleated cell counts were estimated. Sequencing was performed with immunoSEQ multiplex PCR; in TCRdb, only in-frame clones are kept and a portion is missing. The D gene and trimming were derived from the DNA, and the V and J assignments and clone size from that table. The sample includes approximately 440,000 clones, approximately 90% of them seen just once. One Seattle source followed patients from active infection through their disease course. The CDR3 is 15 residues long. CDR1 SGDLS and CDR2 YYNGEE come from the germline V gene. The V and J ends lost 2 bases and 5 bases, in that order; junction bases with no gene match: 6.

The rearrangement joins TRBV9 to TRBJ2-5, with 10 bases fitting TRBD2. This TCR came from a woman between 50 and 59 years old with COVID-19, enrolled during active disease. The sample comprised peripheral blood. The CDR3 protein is CASSVGTAGGETQYF. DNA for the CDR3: TGTGCCAGCAGCGTCGGGACAGCGGGGGGGGAGACCCAGTACTTC.